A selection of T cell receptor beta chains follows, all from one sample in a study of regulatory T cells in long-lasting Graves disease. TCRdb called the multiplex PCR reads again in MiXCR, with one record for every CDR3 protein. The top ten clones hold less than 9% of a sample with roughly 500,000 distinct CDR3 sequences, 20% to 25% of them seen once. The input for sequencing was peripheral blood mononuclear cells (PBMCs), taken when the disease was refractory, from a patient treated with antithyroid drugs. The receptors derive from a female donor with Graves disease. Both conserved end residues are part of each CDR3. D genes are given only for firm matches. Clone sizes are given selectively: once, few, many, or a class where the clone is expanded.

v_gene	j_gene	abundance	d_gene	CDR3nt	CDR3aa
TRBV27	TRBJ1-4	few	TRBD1	TGTGCCAGCAGTTTTTCAGGGGGGTCTGAAAAACTGTTTTTT	CASSFSGGSEKLFF
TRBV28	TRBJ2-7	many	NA	TGTGCCAGCAGTTTCCCCGGAGGCAGCCCCTACGAGCAGTACTTC	CASSFPGGSPYEQYF
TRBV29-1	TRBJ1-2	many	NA	TGCAGCGTCGAAAAAACGGCCACAGGGAGAACTAACTATGGCTACACCTTC	CSVEKTATGRTNYGYTF
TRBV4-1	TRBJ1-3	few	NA	TGCGCCAGCAGCCAAGATGGGGGCTCTGGAAACACCATATATTTT	CASSQDGGSGNTIYF
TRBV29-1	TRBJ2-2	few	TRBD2	TGCAGCGTTGTGAGTCTAGCGGGAACGAACACCGGGGAGCTGTTTTTT	CSVVSLAGTNTGELFF
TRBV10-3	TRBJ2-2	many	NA	TGTGCCATCAGCCCGACTGCTACGGGGGAGCTGTTTTTT	CAISPTATGELFF
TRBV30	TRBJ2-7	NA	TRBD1	TGTGCCTGGAGTGTACCCCCGGGACAGGGGAGCTCCTACGAGCAGTACTTC	CAWSVPPGQGSSYEQYF
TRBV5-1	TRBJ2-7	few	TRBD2	TGCGCCAGCAGCATCGGGACTAGCGGGAGTATGGTCGAGCAGTACTTC	CASSIGTSGSMVEQYF
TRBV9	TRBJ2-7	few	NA	TGTGCCAGCAGCCCCATTGACCAGTCCTACGAGCAGTACTTC	CASSPIDQSYEQYF
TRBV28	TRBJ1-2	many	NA	TGTGCCAGCGCTCTTGGGGGGGGCTACACCTTC	CASALGGGYTF
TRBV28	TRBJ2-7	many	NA	TGTGCCAGCAGTTTACCACGCCCGGGCCCTCAGGCCTACGAGCAGTACTTC	CASSLPRPGPQAYEQYF
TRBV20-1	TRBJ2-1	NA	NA	TGCAGTGCTAGGGAGACTAATGAGCAGTTCTTC	CSARETNEQFF
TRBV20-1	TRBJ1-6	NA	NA	TGCAGTGCTAGCTGGCTCCTCGATAATAATTCACCCCTCCACTTT	CSASWLLDNNSPLHF
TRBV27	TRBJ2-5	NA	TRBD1	TGTGCCAGCAGTGCTCACAGGGGGGAGAGCCAGTACTTC	CASSAHRGESQYF
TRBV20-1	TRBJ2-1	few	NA	TGCAGTGCTCGCAACCCGGGACTCATATACAACGAGCAGTTCTTC	CSARNPGLIYNEQFF
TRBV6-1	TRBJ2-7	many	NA	TGTGCCAGCAGTAAGGACCGATCCTACGAGCAGTACTTC	CASSKDRSYEQYF
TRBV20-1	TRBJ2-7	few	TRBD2	TGCAGTGCTAGAGATCTGTTGCGGGAGGTGTACGAGCAGTACTTC	CSARDLLREVYEQYF
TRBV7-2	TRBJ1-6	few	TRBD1	TGTGCCAGCAGCTTCTCCAGGGGGGGGAGCTCCTATAATTCACCCCTCCACTTT	CASSFSRGGSSYNSPLHF
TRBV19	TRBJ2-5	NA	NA	TGTGCCAGTAGTATAGATGCGGGTGTGGCAAACCCCCACCAAGAGACCCAGTACTTC	CASSIDAGVANPHQETQYF
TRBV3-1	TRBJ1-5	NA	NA	TGTGCCAGCAGCCAAGTTTCTTCGGGCAGGGATTCTCAGGCCCAGCATTTT	CASSQVSSGRDSQAQHF
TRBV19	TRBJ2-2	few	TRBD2	TGTGCCAGTAAACGTAGCGGGATTTTCGGCACCGGGGAGCTGTTTTTT	CASKRSGIFGTGELFF
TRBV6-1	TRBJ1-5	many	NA	TGTGCCAGCAGACGACAGAATAGCAATCAGCCCCAGCATTTT	CASRRQNSNQPQHF
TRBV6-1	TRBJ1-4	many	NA	TGTGCCAGCAGTGACCTGGAAGGGTCAGGGCATAATGAAAAACTGTTTTTT	CASSDLEGSGHNEKLFF
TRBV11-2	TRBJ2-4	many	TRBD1	TGTGCCAGCAGCTCCGCTACCGGGACAGGGGTAGGAGGGAACATTCAGTACTTC	CASSSATGTGVGGNIQYF
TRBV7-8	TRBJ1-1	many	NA	TGTGCCAGCAGCTTCCGACCTGGGGCCGACCCCAAGTGGAACACTGAAGCTTTCTTT	CASSFRPGADPKWNTEAFF
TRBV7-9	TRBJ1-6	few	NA	TGTGCCAGCAGCTTAGCGGTGGGTTTGGAATCACCCCTCCACTTT	CASSLAVGLESPLHF
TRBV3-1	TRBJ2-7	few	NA	TGTGCCAGCAGCCAAGATAACCTAGACTACGAGCAGTACTTC	CASSQDNLDYEQYF
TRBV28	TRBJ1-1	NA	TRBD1	TGTGCCAGCTCGTCAAGACCGACAGGGAAGGGGGGAAACACTGAAGCTTTCTTT	CASSSRPTGKGGNTEAFF
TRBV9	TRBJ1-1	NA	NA	TGTGCCAGCAGCCGTGGCTTGGAGAGCACTGAAGCTTTCTTT	CASSRGLESTEAFF
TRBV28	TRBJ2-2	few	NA	TGTGCCAGCACCCTCCCGGGGTTCAAGGAGCTGTTTTTT	CASTLPGFKELFF
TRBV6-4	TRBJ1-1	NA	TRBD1	TGTGCCAGCAGCATGACTCGTAGGGGGCGACCAAACACTGAAGCTTTCTTT	CASSMTRRGRPNTEAFF
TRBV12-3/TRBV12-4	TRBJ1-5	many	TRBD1	TGTGCCAGCACCGGGACAGGGGGACAGCCCCAGCATTTT	CASTGTGGQPQHF
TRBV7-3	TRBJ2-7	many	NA	TGTGCCAGCAGTTGGGGACCGAGTTACGAGCAGTACTTC	CASSWGPSYEQYF
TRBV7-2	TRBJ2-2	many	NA	TGTGCCAGCACCCCTCCAGGCGCAGGGACATACTTGAGGGAGCTGTTTTTT	CASTPPGAGTYLRELFF
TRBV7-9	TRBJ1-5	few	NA	TGTGCCAGCAGCTTAGCGGAGGAAAATCAGCCCCAGCATTTT	CASSLAEENQPQHF
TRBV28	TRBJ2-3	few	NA	TGTGCCAGCAGTTTAGACCCAAGCACAGATACGCAGTATTTT	CASSLDPSTDTQYF
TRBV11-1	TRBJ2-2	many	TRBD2	TGTGCCAGCAGCTCCACTAGCGGGAGGAGCGGCACCGGGGAGCTGTTTTTT	CASSSTSGRSGTGELFF
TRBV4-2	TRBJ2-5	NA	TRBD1	TGTGCCAGCAGCGCGGACAGGGAGGTGACCCAGTACTTC	CASSADREVTQYF
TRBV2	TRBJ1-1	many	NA	TGTGCCAGCAGCGTCGGGGTCTGGGACACTGAAGCTTTCTTT	CASSVGVWDTEAFF
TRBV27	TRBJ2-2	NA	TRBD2	TGTGCCAGCAGTTTAAGGGCTAGCGGGAGTAGCGGGGAGCTGTTTTTT	CASSLRASGSSGELFF
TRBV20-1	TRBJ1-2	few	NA	TGCAGTGCAGACCCGCAAGGAGGCTACACCTTC	CSADPQGGYTF
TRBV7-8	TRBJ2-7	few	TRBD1	TGTGCCAGCAGCCCAATGGACAGGAGGACCTACGAGCAGTACTTC	CASSPMDRRTYEQYF
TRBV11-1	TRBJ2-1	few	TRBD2	TGTGCCAGCAGCTTCGGACTAGCGGCAAACAATGAGCAGTTCTTC	CASSFGLAANNEQFF
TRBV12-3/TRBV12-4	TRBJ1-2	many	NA	TGTGCCAGCAGTATCAGCAGGCGCCGGAACTATGGCTACACCTTC	CASSISRRRNYGYTF
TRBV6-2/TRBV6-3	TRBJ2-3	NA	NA	TGTGCCAGCAGTTACTCGAATTTCGAAGATACGCAGTATTTT	CASSYSNFEDTQYF
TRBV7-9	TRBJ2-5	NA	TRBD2	TGTGCCAGCAGCGGTGGACTAGCGTTAGGGGGAGAGACCCAGTACTTC	CASSGGLALGGETQYF
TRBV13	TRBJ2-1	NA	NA	TGTGCCAGCAGCTTAGGGGCGGAGGAGCAGTTCTTC	CASSLGAEEQFF
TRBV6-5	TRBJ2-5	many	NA	TGTGCCAGCAGTTCACGAAGTGGGGACATTTCGCAGACCCAGTACTTC	CASSSRSGDISQTQYF
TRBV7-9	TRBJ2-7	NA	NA	TGTGCCAGCCGCGGACAGCACTCCTACGAGCAGTACTTC	CASRGQHSYEQYF
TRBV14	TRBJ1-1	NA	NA	TGTGCCAGCAGCCAAACAGGCTCCATGAACACTGAAGCTTTCTTT	CASSQTGSMNTEAFF
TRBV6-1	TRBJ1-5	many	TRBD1	TGTGCCAGCACCTATGGACAGGATAGCAATCAGCCCCAGCATTTT	CASTYGQDSNQPQHF